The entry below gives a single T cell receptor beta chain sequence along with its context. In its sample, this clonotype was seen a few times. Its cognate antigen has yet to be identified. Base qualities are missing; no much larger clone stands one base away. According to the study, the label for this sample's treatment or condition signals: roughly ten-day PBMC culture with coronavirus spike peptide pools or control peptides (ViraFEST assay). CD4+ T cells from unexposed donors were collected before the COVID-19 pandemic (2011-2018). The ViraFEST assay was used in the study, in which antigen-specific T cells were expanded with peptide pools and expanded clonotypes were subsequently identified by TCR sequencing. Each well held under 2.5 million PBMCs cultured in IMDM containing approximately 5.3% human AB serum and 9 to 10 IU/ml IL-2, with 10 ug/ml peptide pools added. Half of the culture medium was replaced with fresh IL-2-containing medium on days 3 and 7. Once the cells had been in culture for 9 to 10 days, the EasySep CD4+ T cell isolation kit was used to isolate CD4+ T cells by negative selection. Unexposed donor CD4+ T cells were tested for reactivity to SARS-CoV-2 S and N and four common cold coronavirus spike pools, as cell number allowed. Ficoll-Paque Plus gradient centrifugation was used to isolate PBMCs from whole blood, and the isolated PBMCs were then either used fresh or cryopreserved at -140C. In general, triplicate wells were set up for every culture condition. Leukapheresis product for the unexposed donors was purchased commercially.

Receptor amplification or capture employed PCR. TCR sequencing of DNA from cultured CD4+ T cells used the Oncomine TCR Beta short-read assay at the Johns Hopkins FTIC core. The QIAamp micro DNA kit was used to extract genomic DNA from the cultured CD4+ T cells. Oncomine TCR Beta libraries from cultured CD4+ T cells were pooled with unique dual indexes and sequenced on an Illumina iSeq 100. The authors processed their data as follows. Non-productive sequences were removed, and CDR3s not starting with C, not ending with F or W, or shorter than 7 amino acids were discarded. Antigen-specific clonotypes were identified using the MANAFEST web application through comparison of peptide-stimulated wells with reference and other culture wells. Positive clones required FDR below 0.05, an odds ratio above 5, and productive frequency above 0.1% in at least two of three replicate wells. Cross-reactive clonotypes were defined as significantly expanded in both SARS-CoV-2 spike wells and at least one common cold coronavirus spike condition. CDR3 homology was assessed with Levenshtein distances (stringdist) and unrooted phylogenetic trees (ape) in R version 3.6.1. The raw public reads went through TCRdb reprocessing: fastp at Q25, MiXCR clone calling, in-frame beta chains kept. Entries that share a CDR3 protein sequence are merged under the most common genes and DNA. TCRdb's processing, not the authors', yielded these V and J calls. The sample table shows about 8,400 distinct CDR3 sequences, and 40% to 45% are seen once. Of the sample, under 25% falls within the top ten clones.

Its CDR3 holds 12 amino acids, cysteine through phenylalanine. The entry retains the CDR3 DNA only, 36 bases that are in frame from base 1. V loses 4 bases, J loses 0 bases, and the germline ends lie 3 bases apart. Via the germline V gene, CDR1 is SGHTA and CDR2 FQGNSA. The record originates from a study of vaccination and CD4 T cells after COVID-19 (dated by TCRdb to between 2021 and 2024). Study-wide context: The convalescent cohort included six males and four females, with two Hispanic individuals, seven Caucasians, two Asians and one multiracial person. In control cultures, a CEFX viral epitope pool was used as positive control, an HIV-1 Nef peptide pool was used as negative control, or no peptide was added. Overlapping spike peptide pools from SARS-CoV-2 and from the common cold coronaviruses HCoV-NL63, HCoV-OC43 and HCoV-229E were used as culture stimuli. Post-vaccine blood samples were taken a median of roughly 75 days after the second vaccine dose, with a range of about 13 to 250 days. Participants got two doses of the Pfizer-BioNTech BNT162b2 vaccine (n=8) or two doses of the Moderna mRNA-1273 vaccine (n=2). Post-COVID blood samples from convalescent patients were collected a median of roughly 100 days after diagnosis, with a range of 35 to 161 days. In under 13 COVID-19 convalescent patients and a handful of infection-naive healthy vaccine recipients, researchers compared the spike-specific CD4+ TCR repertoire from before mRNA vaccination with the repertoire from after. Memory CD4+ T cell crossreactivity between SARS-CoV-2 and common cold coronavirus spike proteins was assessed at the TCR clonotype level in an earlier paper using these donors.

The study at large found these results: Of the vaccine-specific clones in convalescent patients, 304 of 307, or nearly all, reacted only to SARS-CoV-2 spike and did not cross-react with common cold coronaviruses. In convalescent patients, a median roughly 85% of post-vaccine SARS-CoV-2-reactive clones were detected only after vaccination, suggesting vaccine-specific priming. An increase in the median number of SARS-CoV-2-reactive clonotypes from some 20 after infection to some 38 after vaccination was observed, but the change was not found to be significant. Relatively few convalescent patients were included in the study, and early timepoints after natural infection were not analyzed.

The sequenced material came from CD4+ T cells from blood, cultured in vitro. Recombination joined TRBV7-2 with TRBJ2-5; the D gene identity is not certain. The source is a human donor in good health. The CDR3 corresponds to CASSWYQETQYF. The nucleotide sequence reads TGTGCCAGCAGCTGGTACCAAGAGACCCAGTACTTC.